Sequencing of this T cell receptor (beta chain) was carried out in a study of blood T cell repertoires in COVID-19. The CDR3 sequence is 14 residues long. Germline CDR1 and CDR2: MNHEY and SVGAGI. Trimming removed 5 bases from V and 6 bases from J, with 13 bases in between. Profiling relied on immunoSEQ multiplex PCR, and the TCRdb table lists in-frame clones only, not all of them. The sample records fewer than 150,000 clones, around 78% being singletons. The chain uses TRBV6-5 and TRBJ2-2; D ambiguous. Sequenced sample: peripheral blood. The TCR sequence derives from a human donor in a cohort sampled during active COVID-19. The CDR3: CASSQQSGPGELFF. Here the CDR3 DNA reads TGTGCCAGCAGTCAACAATCAGGCCCCGGGGAGCTGTTTTTT.